Listed below are T cell receptor beta chains from one sample, sequenced in a study of blood T cells in healthy people across ages. MiXCR, applied by TCRdb to the 5' RACE reads, yields one record per CDR3 protein. Among around 1.5 million distinct CDR3 sequences listed, approximately 63% were seen once. The sequenced sample consisted of blood. The receptors stem from a young man in good health. CDR3s include the opening cysteine and the closing phenylalanine or tryptophan. The D gene is left open where the match is weak. Size is omitted from some rows. Given values are once, few, many or a class for expanded clones.

V,J,size,D,DNA,CDR3
TRBV20-1,TRBJ2-7,NA,NA,TGTAGTACTAGTAGTTACGAGCAGTACTTC,CSTSSYEQYF
TRBV29-1,TRBJ2-7,NA,NA,TGCAGCGTTGAAGATACTTTGGGCGGATCCTACGTGCAGTACTTC,CSVEDTLGGSYVQYF
TRBV7-9,TRBJ1-2,few,NA,TGTGCCAGCAGCGTTCCGGGTGGGGAAGGCTACACCTTC,CASSVPGGEGYTF
TRBV12-3/TRBV12-4,TRBJ1-2,NA,NA,TGTGCCAGCAGTCGGGACGGACTCGGGAGCTACACCTTC,CASSRDGLGSYTF
TRBV3-1,TRBJ1-2,NA,NA,TGTGCCAGCAGCCAAGGATTTATTGGCTACACCTTC,CASSQGFIGYTF
TRBV6-1,TRBJ2-7,NA,TRBD1,TGTGCCAGCAGCCTCGGGACAGGGGATAAACCCCCTTTTAACGAGCAGTACTTC,CASSLGTGDKPPFNEQYF
TRBV6-6,TRBJ2-3,few,NA,TGTGCCAGCAGTGGACAGCCTAGTGCAGATACGCAGTATTTT,CASSGQPSADTQYF
TRBV11-2,TRBJ2-7,NA,TRBD2,TGTGCCAGCACCTCCGGGGCTAGCGGGGGTTGGGTCGAGCAGTACTTC,CASTSGASGGWVEQYF
TRBV4-3,TRBJ2-4,NA,NA,TGCGCCAGCAGCCGCGGAGGGCCAGAAGTTAGCATTCAGTACTTC,CASSRGGPEVSIQYF
TRBV20-1,TRBJ1-2,once,TRBD1,TGCAGTGGGGGGGACAGGACGGCCAACTATGGCTACACCTTC,CSGGDRTANYGYTF
TRBV9,TRBJ2-7,NA,NA,TGTGCCAGCAGCCCCTCACCAACGGACGGTACCTACGAGCAGTACTTC,CASSPSPTDGTYEQYF
TRBV9,TRBJ2-5,NA,NA,TGTGCCAGCAGCCCTAGACCGGGGGCGCAGGAGACCCAGTACTTC,CASSPRPGAQETQYF
TRBV18,TRBJ1-4,NA,NA,TGTGCCAGCTCCCCCGAGGAGGGTGCTAATGAAAAACTGTTTTTT,CASSPEEGANEKLFF
TRBV4-3,TRBJ1-1,NA,NA,TGCGCCAGCAGCCAAGAGGCAGCGATGAACACTGAAGCTTTCTTT,CASSQEAAMNTEAFF
TRBV28,TRBJ2-1,NA,TRBD1,TGTGCCAGTGAAACAGGGGGGTGGTCCTACAATGAGCAGTTCTTC,CASETGGWSYNEQFF
TRBV20-1,TRBJ2-1,few,NA,TGCAGTGCTAGCTCAGGGAACCCCTACAATGAGCAGTTCTTC,CSASSGNPYNEQFF
TRBV7-9,TRBJ2-5,NA,NA,TGTGCCAGCAGCTTACCCCACCAAGAGACCCAGTACTTC,CASSLPHQETQYF
TRBV6-5,TRBJ2-1,NA,NA,TGTGCCAGCAGTTACGGAAACAGCCTGGATGAGCAGTTCTTC,CASSYGNSLDEQFF
TRBV20-1,TRBJ2-1,NA,NA,TGCAGTGCTAGAGAAAGTGGGATCTCCTACAATGAGCAGTTCTTC,CSARESGISYNEQFF
TRBV6-2/TRBV6-3,TRBJ2-5,NA,NA,TGTGCCAGCAGGCCCGGGACACCACAAGAGACCCAGTACTTC,CASRPGTPQETQYF
TRBV12-3/TRBV12-4,TRBJ2-7,NA,NA,TGTGCCAGCAGTACTGGTCCGGGGGGCTTAGGGGAGCAGTACTTC,CASSTGPGGLGEQYF
TRBV10-3,TRBJ2-2,NA,TRBD2,TGTGCCATCAGTGGGACCGGGACTAGCGTTAGGTCCGGGGAGCTGTTTTTT,CAISGTGTSVRSGELFF
TRBV20-1,TRBJ1-1,NA,NA,TGCAGTGCTAGGAGGGTAAGCGGCACTGAAGCTTTCTTT,CSARRVSGTEAFF
TRBV5-6,TRBJ2-1,NA,NA,TGTGCCAGCAGCTTCCTGACTAGGGGGGTTCGGTATGAGCAGTTCTTC,CASSFLTRGVRYEQFF
TRBV4-3,TRBJ2-7,few,TRBD2,TGCGCCAGCAGCCAAGATGGGGGACTAGCGGGCGGAGAGCAGTACTTC,CASSQDGGLAGGEQYF
TRBV12-3/TRBV12-4,TRBJ2-7,NA,NA,TGTGCCAGCAGTTCCGACAGTAAGCAGTACTTC,CASSSDSKQYF
TRBV18,TRBJ1-1,NA,NA,TGTGCCAGCTCACCGCCCCCTGCTATGAACACTGAAGCTTTCTTT,CASSPPPAMNTEAFF
TRBV7-2,TRBJ1-1,few,NA,TGTGCCAGCAGCTTAGTTTTTCAGACTGAAGCTTTCTTT,CASSLVFQTEAFF
TRBV20-1,TRBJ1-2,NA,NA,TGCAGGCCGAGGGGGGAGGGCTATGGCTACACCTTC,CRPRGEGYGYTF
TRBV28,TRBJ1-2,NA,TRBD1,TGTGCCAGCAGTTTATCGACCGGGACAGGGTATCTTATCGGCTACACCTTC,CASSLSTGTGYLIGYTF
TRBV3-1,TRBJ2-7,NA,TRBD2,TGTGCCAGCAGCCAAGCGGGACTAGCGGGACTCGAGCAGTACTTC,CASSQAGLAGLEQYF